A single sample is the source of the 28 T cell receptor beta chains below, sequenced in a study of post-analysis software for immune sequencing data (dated by TCRdb to between 2015 and 2016). Libraries were made using PCR. The sequencer was an Illumina HiSeq 2500. To reduce PCR and sequencing biases, unique molecular identifiers were incorporated into the TCR beta cDNA libraries. TCRdb itself trimmed the public reads at Q25 with fastp, ran MiXCR and retained productive beta chains. Every entry covers one CDR3 protein and lists the most common genes and DNA from its rows. The sample has 150,000 to 200,000 distinct CDR3 sequences on record, about 36% of them singletons. Approximately 30% of the sample goes to the ten largest clones. Read against the paper, the sample's time point label means: second blood draw from one MS patient after hematopoietic stem cell transplantation. The sample in question was blood, obtained after autologous hematopoietic stem cell transplantation. Receptors were obtained from a girl aged 10 to 17 with multiple sclerosis. Donor details come from another sample of the same person, matched by shared clones.

V gene TRBV12-3 or TRBV12-4 combines with J gene TRBJ2-5; D tentatively reads TRBD1 or TRBD2 (5 bases each). V gave up 2 bases and J gave up 5 bases, with 6 bases separating them. The CDR3 contains 12 residues. CDR3 in DNA: TGTGCCAGCAGTTTATGGGGGGAGACCCAGTACTTC. This encodes CASSLWGETQYF.

This clonotype came up many times. The genes are TRBV5-1 and TRBJ2-5, with TRBD1 matching over 9 bases. Germline CDR1 and CDR2: SGHRS and YFSETQ. After removal of 5 bases from V and 4 bases from J, the junction contained 12 bases not matched to a gene. The CDR3 has 16 amino acids. The CDR3 bases are TGCGCCAGCAGGGGAACAGGGGGCAATGTGCGAGAGACCCAGTACTTC. Amino acids: CASRGTGGNVRETQYF. Full variable domain (missing parts from reference TRBV5-1 and TRBJ2-5): KAGVTQTPRYLIKTRGQQVTLSCSPISGHRSVSWYQQTPGQGLQFLFEYFSETQRNKGNFPGRFSGRQFSNSRSEMNVSTLELGDSALYLCASRGTGGNVRETQYFGPGTRLLVL.

A few counts support this clonotype. The rearrangement uses TRBV5-1 and TRBJ1-2, with TRBD1 matching 10 bases. With V trimmed by 3 bases and J by 5 bases, 7 bases remained unmatched. CDR1 SGHRS and CDR2 YFSETQ come from the germline V gene. The CDR3 totals 15 residues. CDR3 sequence (DNA): TGCGCCAGCAGCTGGGACCGGGACAGGGGTTATGGCTACACCTTC. Protein: CASSWDRDRGYGYTF. Together with reference TRBV5-1 and TRBJ1-2, the CDR3 gives the full variable domain: KAGVTQTPRYLIKTRGQQVTLSCSPISGHRSVSWYQQTPGQGLQFLFEYFSETQRNKGNFPGRFSGRQFSNSRSEMNVSTLELGDSALYLCASSWDRDRGYGYTFGSGTRLTVV.

The V gene is TRBV12-3 or TRBV12-4, the J gene TRBJ2-3, with 8 bases fitting TRBD2. The junction had 8 bases not matched to a gene; V was cut back by 9 bases and J by 6 bases. The CDR3 is 13 amino acids. The CDR3 DNA sequence: TGTGCCAGTACAAAGCGGGAGTGGGATACGCAGTATTTT. It is translated as CASTKREWDTQYF.

The rearrangement links TRBV12-5 to TRBJ2-1; TRBD1 might be the D (6 bases). The germline V gene encodes CDR1 LGHNT and CDR2 FRNRAP. The CDR3 length is 19 residues. The V gene lost 1 base and the J gene lost 0 bases, with 19 bases spanning the gap. CDR3 protein: CASGLGGLGALVSYNEQFF. CDR3 nucleotide sequence: TGTGCTAGTGGTTTGGGGGGATTGGGGGCCTTGGTCTCCTACAATGAGCAGTTCTTC.

Comment on this clonotype: A read error may produce the germline difference seen at one junction end. The chain links TRBV12-5 to TRBJ2-1; D perhaps matches TRBD1 (7 bases). This CDR3 region has 15 residues. Germline-derived CDR1 and CDR2 are LGHNT and FRNRAP. In DNA, the CDR3 is TGTGCTAGTGGTTTGGTCGGGGGACAGTTCAATGAGCGGTTCTTC. Residues: CASGLVGGQFNERFF.

This clonotype was detected only a few times. The chain joins TRBV20-1 to TRBJ2-7; TRBD2 matches 9 bases. Germline V CDR1 and CDR2: DFQATT, SNEGSKA (reference sequence). Trimming took 0 bases from V and 3 from J; bases not matched to a gene: 3. The CDR3 spans 14 residues. Here the CDR3 reads CSARDSGSNYEQYF. The CDR3 DNA sequence: TGCAGTGCTAGAGATAGCGGGAGTAACTACGAGCAGTACTTC.

The sample holds a few counts of this clonotype. The rearrangement links TRBV20-1 to TRBJ2-5; D not certain. From germline, CDR1 is DFQATT and CDR2 SNEGSKA (reference sequence). The V end was cut by 6 bases, the J end by 5 bases, with 7 bases between. This CDR3 region has 10 residues. This CDR3 is CSALRETQYF. CDR3 DNA: TGCAGTGCCCTTAGGGAGACCCAGTACTTC.

This clonotype was seen many times. This chain uses TRBV29-1 with TRBJ2-7, with 8 positions matching TRBD1. The germline V gene has CDR1 SQVTM and CDR2 ANQGSEA. The V segment lost 6 bases and the J segment 5 bases; nucleotides outside the gene matches: 6. This CDR3 spans 12 amino acids. CDR3 DNA sequence: TGCAGCGTCAGACAGGGGTCGAACGAGCAGTACTTC. Protein: CSVRQGSNEQYF.

J is TRBJ2-3 and V is TRBV6-4; 8 bases fit TRBD1. The CDR3 contains 15 residues. The J segment lost 4 bases and the V segment lost 2 bases, leaving 5 bases of the junction unmatched. The germline V gene has CDR1 MRHNA and CDR2 SNTAGT. CDR3 loop: CASSDGRGPADTQYF. The CDR3 region has the DNA TGTGCCAGCAGTGACGGCAGGGGGCCCGCAGATACGCAGTATTTT.

This clonotype was detected only a few times. The chain joins TRBV3-1 to TRBJ1-4; 7 bases agree with TRBD1. CDR3 length: 15 residues. J gave up 5 bases and V 3 bases, and 6 bases lay outside the gene matches. CDR1 is LGHDT and CDR2 is YNNKEL in the germline V gene (reference sequence). CDR3 protein: CASSHPGQENEKLFF. In DNA, the CDR3 is TGTGCCAGCAGCCACCCCGGACAGGAGAATGAAAAACTGTTTTTT.

This clonotype occurred a few times. The chain has TRBV3-1 and TRBJ2-5, with 7 bases fitting TRBD1. Trimming removed 4 bases from V and 0 bases from J; junction bases left unmatched: 5. Germline V gene data show CDR1 as LGHDT and CDR2 as YNNKEL (reference sequence). The CDR3 has 15 amino acids. The CDR3 coding sequence is TGTGCCAGCAGCCCATTCCAGGGGGACCAAGAGACCCAGTACTTC. Its protein is CASSPFQGDQETQYF.

This clonotype was detected a few times. The chain employs TRBV7-2 and TRBJ1-2, with TRBD1 as a possible D gene (5 bases). Germline V lookup: CDR1 SGHTA, CDR2 FQGNSA. This CDR3 region has 13 residues. V gave up 5 bases and J gave up 8 bases, with 15 bases separating them. CDR3 DNA: TGTGCCAGCAGCCCCGGGGCGGCAGAGGGCTACACCTTC. Protein: CASSPGAAEGYTF.

This clonotype was found a few times. The V gene is TRBV20-1, the J gene TRBJ2-7, with 7 bases aligning to TRBD1. Per the germline V gene, CDR1 is DFQATT and CDR2 is SNEGSKA (reference sequence). J gave up 2 bases and V 2 bases, and 9 bases lay outside the gene matches. This CDR3 region has 15 residues. The DNA of the CDR3 is TGCAGTGCTAGACTGACCGGGACAGTGCCCTACGAGCAGTACTTC. Residues: CSARLTGTVPYEQYF.

This clonotype was counted only a few times. This chain uses TRBV6-5 with TRBJ2-5; D gene ambiguous. CDR3 length: 14 amino acids. Trimming stripped 8 bases from V and 2 bases from J, with 15 bases between. Germline CDR1 MNHEY, CDR2 SVGAGI. In nucleotides, the CDR3 is TGTGCCAGCCCGCGACCTCCCCCACAAGAGACCCAGTACTTC. As protein: CASPRPPPQETQYF.

This sequence joins TRBV10-2 and TRBJ1-1; D unclear. The CDR3 is 15 residues long. Germline V lookup: CDR1 WSHSY, CDR2 SAAADI. V was clipped by 0 bases and J by 7 bases, with 15 bases between them. The CDR3 sequence is CASSESPGNPYEAFF. The CDR3 nucleotides are TGCGCCAGCAGTGAGTCCCCAGGAAACCCTTATGAAGCTTTCTTT.

This clonotype showed up just a few times. The chain is built from TRBV9 and TRBJ2-7; D gene ambiguous. The CDR3 length is 14 residues. The V end lost 1 base, the J end lost 2 bases, and 10 bases lay between the germline ends. Per germline, CDR1 SGDLS and CDR2 YYNGEE. Written as DNA, the CDR3 is TGTGCCAGCAGCGTATCTGCAGAGACCTACGAGCAGTACTTC. Residues: CASSVSAETYEQYF.

The rearrangement joins TRBV29-1 to TRBJ2-1; possible D gene TRBD1, 5 bases. The germline V gene encodes CDR1 SQVTM and CDR2 ANQGSEA. Between the trimmed V and J ends, which lost 4 bases and 0 bases, there was a span of 13 bases. CDR3 size: 15 residues. The CDR3, as DNA: TGCAGCGTTGGAGCCAGGACACGCTCCTACAATGAGCAGTTCTTC. Translation: CSVGARTRSYNEQFF.

This clonotype has just a few counts. The chain recombines TRBV9 with TRBJ2-5; unclear D gene. Germline-derived CDR1 and CDR2 are SGDLS and YYNGEE. Trimming took 3 bases from V and 11 from J, leaving 14 bases between them. The length of the CDR3 is 12 residues. CDR3 protein: CASSAPGSTQYF. The CDR3 coding sequence is TGTGCCAGCAGCGCCCCTGGCTCTACGCAGTACTTC.

This clonotype was seen many times. The gene calls are TRBV6-5 and TRBJ1-2, with 8 bases aligning to TRBD1. This CDR3 has 14 residues. V lost 8 bases and J lost 4; bases outside the gene matches: 9. The germline V gene encodes CDR1 MNHEY and CDR2 SVGAGI. The CDR3: CASFGQGTIYGYTF. DNA of the CDR3: TGTGCCAGCTTTGGACAGGGTACGATCTATGGCTACACCTTC.

With respect to this clonotype: This sequence may be a read error, since a much larger clone differs from it by one base. The chain links TRBV29-1 to TRBJ2-5; D not certain. The CDR3 totals 12 residues. CDR1 is SQVTM and CDR2 is ANQGSEA in the germline V gene. CDR3 region: CNGLAPQETQYF. The CDR3 DNA sequence: TGCAACGGTTTAGCTCCTCAAGAGACCCAGTACTTC.

This clonotype was counted ten times or more. This chain uses TRBV20-1 with TRBJ2-7; D might be TRBD2 (5 bases). This CDR3 has 13 residues. V dropped 2 bases and J dropped 3 bases, with 11 bases sitting between them. In germline, CDR1 is DFQATT, CDR2 SNEGSKA (reference sequence). The CDR3 nucleotides are TGCAGTGCTAGATCCCTTAGCGACTACGAGCAGTACTTC. Amino acids: CSARSLSDYEQYF.

The rearrangement uses TRBV20-1 and TRBJ2-7; no clear D. Germline V gene lookup returns CDR1 DFQATT and CDR2 SNEGSKA (reference sequence). CDR3 length: 16 amino acids. V shed 0 bases and J shed 2 bases, with 17 bases lying between them. The CDR3 is CSARDPGPPSAYEQYF. The CDR3 bases are TGCAGTGCTAGAGATCCGGGCCCCCCTTCAGCCTACGAGCAGTACTTC.

V is TRBV4-3 and J is TRBJ2-7, with 10 nucleotides matching TRBD2. V shed 3 bases and J 3 bases; nucleotides not matched to a gene: 5. The CDR3 has 15 amino acids. Germline V gene data show CDR1 as LGHNA and CDR2 as YSLEER. The CDR3 coding sequence is TGCGCCAGCAGCCAGGGAAGGACTAGCGGCTACGAGCAGTACTTC. Its protein product is CASSQGRTSGYEQYF.

The chain couples TRBV24-1 to TRBJ2-1; D is unresolved. The CDR3 contains 14 residues. Germline V gene lookup returns CDR1 KGHDR and CDR2 SFDVKD. V lost 5 bases and J lost 8, with 15 bases in between. DNA of the CDR3: TGTGCCACCAGTGCCGAGTACAGACCCCATGAGCAGTTCTTC. This sequence encodes CATSAEYRPHEQFF.

In its sample, this clonotype was seen once. The rearrangement joins TRBV5-1 to TRBJ2-1; D not certain. Gene TRBJ2-7 matches the end of the DNA better, so the J call may be wrong. This CDR3 is built from 14 residues. Germline values: CDR1 SGHRS, CDR2 YFSETQ. The CDR3: CASSGGPSYNEQYF. DNA for the CDR3: TGCGCCAGCAGTGGCGGACCCTCCTACAATGAGCAGTACTTC.

The V call is TRBV28, the J call TRBJ2-5; TRBD2 matches at 8 bases. The J call may be incorrect, as the DNA end agrees better with TRBJ2-7. CDR1 and CDR2 from the germline V gene are MDHEN and SYDVKM. The CDR3 has 14 amino acids. The CDR3 sequence: CASSQGLDYYEQYF. The CDR3 DNA follows: TGTGCCAGCAGCCAGGGACTAGACTACTACGAGCAGTACTTC.

This clonotype occurred many times. The genes are TRBV12-3 or TRBV12-4 and TRBJ2-5, with 7 bases lining up with TRBD1. The V segment lost 7 bases and the J segment 3 bases; nucleotides outside the gene matches: 5. The CDR3 has 13 amino acids. The CDR3 reads CASTQGQKETQYF. In nucleotides, the CDR3 is TGTGCCAGCACCCAGGGACAGAAAGAGACCCAGTACTTC.